The next 6 T cell receptor beta chains were all read from a single sample in a study of immune characterization of retroperitoneal liposarcoma. One entry per CDR3 protein results from TCRdb running MiXCR on the PCR reads. The data show roughly 4,000 distinct CDR3 sequences, around 30% seen once. The specimen sequenced was blood. All receptors come from a female donor with retroperitoneal liposarcoma.

The rearrangement uses TRBV6-1 and TRBJ2-1; either TRBD1 or TRBD2 may supply D (5 bases each). V was pared by 4 bases and J by 10 bases, with 17 bases between. Germline CDR1 reads MNHNS; CDR2 reads SASEGT. The CDR3 loop spans 14 amino acids. CDR3 sequence reads: CASSVGEFSYEQFF. CDR3 in DNA: TGTGCCAGCAGTGTAGGGGAGTTCTCCTACGAGCAGTTCTTC.

By its share, this clonotype is medium-sized. The chain recombines TRBV6-1 with TRBJ2-3, with 13 bases lining up with TRBD2. Germline-derived CDR1 and CDR2 are MNHNS and SASEGT. This CDR3 region has 17 residues. V shed 4 bases, J shed 6 bases, and the junction held 10 bases outside the gene matches. As DNA, the CDR3 is TGTGCCAGCAGTGGGGCGGGGGGACTAGCGGGGTCGGATACGCAGTATTTT. Protein sequence: CASSGAGGLAGSDTQYF.

This clonotype was observed once. This chain connects TRBV12-3 or TRBV12-4 to TRBJ2-1; 14 bases are a match to TRBD2. CDR3 size: 15 residues. With 5 bases clipped from V and 9 bases from J, the junction kept 6 bases outside the gene matches. CDR3 sequence: CASSLGTSGSGEQFF. The CDR3 DNA follows: TGTGCCAGCAGTCTAGGGACTAGCGGGAGCGGTGAGCAGTTCTTC.

The V gene is TRBV25-1, the J gene TRBJ2-1, with D perhaps matching TRBD1 (5 bases). TRBJ2-5 matches the DNA end more closely, so the J call is doubtful. Germline assignment: CDR1 MGHDK and CDR2 SYGVNS. The CDR3 sequence is 12 residues long. The CDR3 sequence: CASSAPGETQYF. DNA of the CDR3: TGTGCCAGCAGTGCCCCAGGGGAGACCCAGTACTTC.

The rearrangement uses TRBV7-2 and TRBJ2-5, with 8 bases matching TRBD2. The better agreement between TRBJ2-7 and the DNA end casts doubt on the J call. CDR3 length: 15 amino acids. CDR1 SGHTA and CDR2 FQGNSA come from the germline V gene. The CDR3, as DNA: TGTGCCAGCAGCCCCCTACGGGGGGGATCCTACGAGCAGTACTTC. As protein: CASSPLRGGSYEQYF.

The CDR3 sequence is CASSPRQGATGELFF. CDR3 sequence (DNA): TGCGCCAGCAGCCCTCGACAGGGGGCCACCGGGGAGCTGTTTTTT. The gene calls are TRBV4-1 and TRBJ2-2, with 10 bases identical to TRBD1. The CDR3 is 15 amino acids. Trimming cost V 4 bases and J 4 bases; bases outside gene matches: 3. CDR1 and CDR2 (germline): MGHRA, YSYEKL.